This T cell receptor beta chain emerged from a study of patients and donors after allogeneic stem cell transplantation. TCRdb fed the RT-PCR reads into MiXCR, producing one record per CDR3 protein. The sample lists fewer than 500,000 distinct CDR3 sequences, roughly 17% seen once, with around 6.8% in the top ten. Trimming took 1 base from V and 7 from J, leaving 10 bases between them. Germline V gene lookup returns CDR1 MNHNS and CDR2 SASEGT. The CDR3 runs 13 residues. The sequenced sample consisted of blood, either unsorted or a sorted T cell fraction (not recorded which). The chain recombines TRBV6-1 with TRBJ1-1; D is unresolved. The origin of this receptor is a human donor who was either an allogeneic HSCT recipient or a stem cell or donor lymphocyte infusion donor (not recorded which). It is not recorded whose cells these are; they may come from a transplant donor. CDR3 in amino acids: CASSEGHLFEAFF. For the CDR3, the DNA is TGTGCCAGCAGTGAAGGACATTTATTTGAAGCTTTCTTT.